These 5 T cell receptor beta chains came from one sample sequenced in a study of T cell responses to AZD1222 COVID-19 vaccine. Clones were read by immunoSEQ multiplex PCR, and TCRdb kept only the in-frame ones, dropping some. The repertoire consists of under 110,000 clones, with about nine tenths occurring once and the leading ten covering approximately 8.2%. The specimen comprised peripheral blood, sampled 28 days after the second AZD1222 dose. The receptors were gathered from an adult who received the AZD1222 COVID-19 vaccine.

The rearrangement links TRBV5-1 to TRBJ2-7; no definite D call. The CDR3 has 14 residues. The germline V and J ends were trimmed by 0 bases and 4 bases, with 11 bases remaining between them. The germline CDR1 and CDR2 sequences are SGHRS and YFSETQ. The CDR3 sequence is CASSLVVQPYEQYF. The CDR3 DNA follows: TGCGCCAGCAGCTTGGTCGTACAGCCATACGAGCAGTACTTC.

V usage is TRBV2 and J usage is TRBJ2-1; the match to TRBD2 covers 9 bases. CDR1 SNHLY and CDR2 FYNNEI come from the germline V gene. This CDR3 contains 13 residues. The J segment lost 9 bases and the V segment lost 10 bases, leaving 10 bases of the junction unmatched. CDR3 loop: CATVAGEYGEQFF. In DNA, the CDR3 is TGTGCCACTGTAGCGGGGGAGTATGGTGAGCAGTTCTTC. Together with reference TRBV2 and TRBJ2-1, the CDR3 gives the full variable domain: EPEVTQTPSHQVTQMGQEVILRCVPISNHLYFYWYRQILGQKVEFLVSFYNNEISEKSEIFDDQFSVERPDGSNFTLKIRSTKLEDSAMYFCATVAGEYGEQFFGPGTRLTVL.

Only a few counts were recorded for this clone. A junction boundary mismatches the germline segment, possibly from a read error. DNA of the CDR3: TGTGCCAGCAGCCCCGGGACAGAGATGGACTTC. The encoded protein is CASSPGTEMDF. The chain carries TRBV11-3 and TRBJ2-7; 7 bases are shared with TRBD1. Looked up from germline, CDR1 is SGHNT and CDR2 is YENEEA. This CDR3 has 11 residues.

Only one count was recorded for this clone. V gene TRBV13 combines with J gene TRBJ1-1, with a tentative D call TRBD1 (6 bases). The length of the CDR3 is 14 residues. Germline V CDR1 and CDR2: PRHDT, FYEKMQ (reference sequence). V shed 0 bases and J shed 7 bases, with 12 bases lying between them. The CDR3: CASSLGRGGLEAFF. The DNA of the CDR3 is TGTGCCAGCAGCTTAGGAAGGGGGGGCCTTGAAGCTTTCTTT. The full variable domain, completed using reference TRBV13 and TRBJ1-1, is AAGVIQSPRHLIKEKRETATLKCYPIPRHDTVYWYQQGPGQDPQFLISFYEKMQSDKGSIPDRFSAQQFSDYHSELNMSSLELGDSALYFCASSLGRGGLEAFFGQGTRLTVV.

This chain links TRBV9 with TRBJ2-3; D gene unclear. This CDR3 comprises 12 residues. The V end was cut by 7 bases, the J end by 4 bases, with 10 bases between. Germline V CDR1 and CDR2: SGDLS, YYNGEE. CDR3 loop: CASGPQPDTQYF. The CDR3 region has the DNA TGTGCCAGCGGGCCCCAACCAGATACGCAGTATTTT. Full variable domain (missing parts from reference TRBV9 and TRBJ2-3): DSGVTQTPKHLITATGQRVTLRCSPRSGDLSVYWYQQSLDQGLQFLIQYYNGEERAKGNILERFSAQQFPDLHSELNLSSLELGDSALYFCASGPQPDTQYFGPGTRLTVL.